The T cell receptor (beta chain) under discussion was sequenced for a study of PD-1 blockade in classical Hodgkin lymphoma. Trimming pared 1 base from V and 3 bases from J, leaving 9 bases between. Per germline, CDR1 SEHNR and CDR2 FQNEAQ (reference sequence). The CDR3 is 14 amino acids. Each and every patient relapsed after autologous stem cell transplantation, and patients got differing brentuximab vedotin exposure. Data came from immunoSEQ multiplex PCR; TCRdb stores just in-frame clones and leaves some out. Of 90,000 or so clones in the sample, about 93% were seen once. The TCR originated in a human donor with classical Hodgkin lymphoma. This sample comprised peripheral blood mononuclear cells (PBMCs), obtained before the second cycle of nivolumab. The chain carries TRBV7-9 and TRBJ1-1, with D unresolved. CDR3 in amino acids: CASSLVGGDTEAFF. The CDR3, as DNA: TGTGCCAGCAGCTTAGTCGGCGGGGACACTGAAGCTTTCTTT.